One and the same sample provided the 27 T cell receptor beta chains below, sequenced in a study of cytomegalovirus exposure and HLA in healthy donors. Primers for the PCR totalled 60 Vbeta and 13 Jbeta. Sequenced by immunoSEQ multiplex PCR; TCRdb stores in-frame clones only, minus some. Of approximately 110,000 clones in the sample, approximately 73% were seen once. Sequencing was performed on PBMCs. The origin of the receptors is a man aged 35 to 55 in good health and CMV-seronegative.

This clone occurred a few times. The chain employs TRBV7-9 and TRBJ2-3, with 9 bases identical to TRBD1. Germline V gives CDR1 SEHNR, CDR2 FQNEAQ (reference sequence). With V trimmed by 5 bases and J by 3 bases, 3 bases remained unmatched. CDR3 length: 14 residues. The CDR3 is CASSQGQGTDTQYF. The CDR3 DNA reads TGTGCCAGCAGCCAGGGACAGGGAACAGATACGCAGTATTTT.

This sequence joins TRBV6-5 and TRBJ1-5, with D maybe TRBD1 (5 bases). V shed 7 bases and J shed 4 bases, with 14 bases lying between them. This CDR3 has 14 residues. Germline assignment: CDR1 MNHEY and CDR2 SVGAGI. CDR3 sequence reads: CASTDGGLNQPQHF. CDR3 DNA: TGTGCCAGCACCGACGGGGGATTGAATCAGCCCCAGCATTTT.

CDR3 protein: CASSLDRPTYEQYF. CDR3 DNA sequence: TGCGCCAGCAGCTTGGACAGGCCGACCTACGAGCAGTACTTC. This sequence joins TRBV5-1 and TRBJ2-7, with a tentative D call TRBD1 (5 bases). The CDR3 length is 14 residues. Germline lookup yields CDR1 SGHRS and CDR2 YFSETQ. V was pared by 0 bases and J by 2 bases, with 9 bases between.

This clone occurred once. CDR3 in amino acids: CASSDRRPNTGELFF. The CDR3 coding sequence is TGTGCCAGCAGTGATAGGCGGCCGAACACCGGGGAGCTGTTTTTT. This chain connects TRBV2 to TRBJ2-2; D gene uncertain. V was pared by 3 bases and J by 0 bases, with 8 bases between. The CDR3 consists of 15 residues. Germline CDR1 and CDR2: SNHLY and FYNNEI. Full variable domain (rest looked up from reference TRBV2 and TRBJ2-2): EPEVTQTPSHQVTQMGQEVILRCVPISNHLYFYWYRQILGQKVEFLVSFYNNEISEKSEIFDDQFSVERPDGSNFTLKIRSTKLEDSAMYFCASSDRRPNTGELFFGEGSRLTVL.

The rearrangement links TRBV5-6 to TRBJ1-1, with D unresolved. V was cut by 0 bases and J by 2 bases, with 5 bases left in between. Germline-derived CDR1 and CDR2 are SGHDT and YYEEEE. This CDR3 spans 13 amino acids. The CDR3 DNA follows: TGTGCCAGCAGCTTGGGTATTAACACTGAAGCTTTCTTT. It yields the protein CASSLGINTEAFF.

The chain employs TRBV28 and TRBJ1-6, with a tentative D call TRBD1 (6 bases). V was cut by 3 bases and J by 5 bases, with 14 bases left in between. Germline loops: CDR1 MDHEN, CDR2 SYDVKM. The CDR3 loop spans 16 amino acids. The CDR3 DNA follows: TGTGCCAGCAGTTTCGGCCTCAGGGGAAATAATTCACCCCTCCACTTT. Protein sequence: CASSFGLRGNNSPLHF. The whole variable domain, remainder taken from reference TRBV28 and TRBJ1-6, is DVKVTQSSRYLVKRTGEKVFLECVQDMDHENMFWYRQDPGLGLRLIYFSYDVKMKEKGDIPEGYSVSREKKERFSLILESASTNQTSMYLCASSFGLRGNNSPLHFGNGTRLTVT.

V is TRBV7-2 and J is TRBJ1-2; TRBD1 matches at 7 bases. Germline-derived CDR1 and CDR2 are SGHTA and FQGNSA. V lost 1 base to trimming and J lost 4 bases; unmatched junction nucleotides: 6. The CDR3 has 15 residues. CDR3 DNA sequence: TGTGCCAGCAGCTTAGGACAGGGACAAGCCTATGGCTACACCTTC. Residues: CASSLGQGQAYGYTF.

V is TRBV5-1 and J is TRBJ2-1; the match to TRBD1 covers 7 bases. The CDR3 is made up of 15 amino acids. The trim removed 4 bases at V and 0 bases at J, leaving 4 bases unmatched. Germline CDR1 and CDR2: SGHRS and YFSETQ. The CDR3 loop reads CASSTGQSSYNEQFF. CDR3 sequence (DNA): TGCGCCAGCAGCACGGGACAGAGCTCCTACAATGAGCAGTTCTTC.

The chain uses TRBV4-3 and TRBJ2-7; tentatively, D is TRBD1 (6 bases). Looked up from germline, CDR1 is LGHNA and CDR2 is YSLEER. The germline V and J ends were trimmed by 4 bases and 4 bases, with 11 bases remaining between them. The CDR3 is 13 residues long. The chain's CDR3 is CASSRNREYEQYF. The CDR3 region has the DNA TGCGCCAGCAGCCGAAACAGGGAATACGAGCAGTACTTC.

This clone has a single count. The chain carries TRBV29-1 and TRBJ2-6; D not certain. This CDR3 comprises 13 residues. Looked up from germline, CDR1 is SQVTM and CDR2 is ANQGSEA. Trimming took off 4 bases at V and 4 bases at J, with 8 bases between the two ends. The CDR3 protein is CSVAGLGANVLTF. As DNA, the CDR3 is TGCAGCGTTGCCGGGTTGGGGGCCAACGTCCTGACTTTC. The variable domain in full, completed from reference TRBV29-1 and TRBJ2-6, reads SAVISQKPSRDICQRGTSLTIQCQVDSQVTMMFWYRQQPGQSLTLIATANQGSEATYESGFVIDKFPISRPNLTFSTLTVSNMSPEDSSIYLCSVAGLGANVLTFGAGSRLTVL.

The chain employs TRBV27 and TRBJ2-3; TRBD1 aligns across 9 bases. This CDR3 region has 14 residues. The trim removed 5 bases at V and 6 bases at J, leaving 6 bases unmatched. Germline V CDR1 and CDR2: MNHEY, SMNVEV (reference sequence). The DNA of the CDR3 is TGTGCCAGCAGTGGACAGGGGAATTGGGATACGCAGTATTTT. Translated: CASSGQGNWDTQYF.

For the CDR3, the DNA is TGTGCCAGCAATTCTCTAGCGGCCCAAGAGACCCAGTACTTC. Encoded protein: CASNSLAAQETQYF. V gene TRBV11-2 combines with J gene TRBJ2-5; TRBD2 matches 7 bases. Germline V gives CDR1 SGHAT, CDR2 FQNNGV. V was clipped by 7 bases and J by 1 base; unmatched bases: 6. The length of the CDR3 is 14 residues.

CDR3 DNA: TGTGCCAGCAGCTCAACAGGGCTCGGTGACACCATATATTTT. Protein product: CASSSTGLGDTIYF. The chain uses TRBV9 and TRBJ1-3; possible D gene TRBD1, 6 bases. Looked up from germline, CDR1 is SGDLS and CDR2 is YYNGEE. Trimming stripped 4 bases from V and 8 bases from J, with 16 bases between. There are 14 residues in the CDR3.

The chain employs TRBV6-5 and TRBJ1-6; 12 bases fit TRBD1. The CDR3 spans 15 residues. The V segment lost 6 bases and the J segment 10 bases; nucleotides outside the gene matches: 7. Per the germline V gene, CDR1 is MNHEY and CDR2 is SVGAGI. CDR3 loop: CASRAGTGGESPLHF. In DNA form, the CDR3 reads TGTGCCAGCAGGGCCGGGACAGGGGGCGAATCACCCCTCCACTTT.

This clone was recorded once. The chain carries TRBV7-8 and TRBJ2-5; 9 bases map to TRBD1. The J call may be mistaken, given a closer DNA end match to TRBJ2-7. The germline gives CDR1 SGHVS, CDR2 FQNEAQ. This CDR3 spans 13 amino acids. The CDR3 loop reads CASSPDRGYEQYF. CDR3 in DNA: TGTGCCAGCAGCCCGGACAGGGGCTACGAGCAGTACTTC.

This clone was observed a handful of times. The chain has TRBV2 and TRBJ2-1, with no clear D. This CDR3 is 15 amino acids long. Trimming removed 6 bases from V and 0 bases from J, with 12 bases in between. The germline gives CDR1 SNHLY, CDR2 FYNNEI. CDR3 sequence: CASRRLRSSYNEQFF. CDR3 DNA: TGTGCCAGCAGGAGGCTCCGTAGCTCCTACAATGAGCAGTTCTTC.

The chain recombines TRBV7-9 with TRBJ1-5; D remains unclear. Trimming removed 1 base from V and 8 bases from J, with 6 bases in between. Germline loops: CDR1 SEHNR, CDR2 FQNEAQ (reference sequence). This CDR3 comprises 12 residues. DNA for the CDR3: TGTGCCAGCAGCTTAGGTCGGGAGCCCCAGCATTTT. This gives the protein CASSLGREPQHF.

V usage is TRBV5-1 and J usage is TRBJ2-5, with 8 bases aligning to TRBD1. This CDR3 has 14 residues. The germline CDR1 and CDR2 sequences are SGHRS and YFSETQ. With 1 base clipped from V and 5 bases from J, the junction kept 4 bases outside the gene matches. The CDR3 loop is CASSLTGGGETQYF. The CDR3 bases are TGCGCCAGCAGCTTGACAGGGGGAGGCGAGACCCAGTACTTC.

This chain joins TRBV5-1 and TRBJ1-6; 10 bases are shared with TRBD1. The V segment lost 4 bases and the J segment 0 bases; nucleotides outside the gene matches: 10. Germline V CDR1 and CDR2: SGHRS, YFSETQ. This CDR3 is built from 19 residues. CDR3 sequence reads: CASSADRGITGSYNSPLHF. Here the CDR3 DNA reads TGCGCCAGCAGCGCGGACAGGGGGATAACGGGCTCCTATAATTCACCCCTCCACTTT.

This clone was observed a few times. The chain combines TRBV10-3 with TRBJ1-1; 10 nucleotides agree with TRBD1. Germline V gives CDR1 ENHRY, CDR2 SYGVKD. This CDR3 has 10 amino acids. V lost 10 bases, J lost 10 bases, and 3 bases stayed unmatched. The CDR3 sequence: CASGDRGAFF. The CDR3 DNA reads TGTGCCAGTGGGGACAGGGGAGCTTTCTTT.

Only a few counts were recorded for this clone. The chain couples TRBV6-5 to TRBJ1-2; D is possibly TRBD1 (5 bases). Between the trimmed V and J ends, which lost 4 bases and 4 bases, there was a span of 16 bases. This CDR3 spans 15 amino acids. Looked up from germline, CDR1 is MNHEY and CDR2 is SVGAGI. This chain's CDR3 is CASSSGGGGIYGYTF. The CDR3 DNA sequence: TGTGCCAGCAGTTCTGGAGGTGGGGGGATCTATGGCTACACCTTC.

The chain recombines TRBV6-5 with TRBJ2-7; D remains ambiguous. This CDR3 has 11 residues. Between the trimmed V and J ends, which lost 5 bases and 6 bases, there was a span of 8 bases. The germline CDR1 and CDR2 sequences are MNHEY and SVGAGI. For the CDR3, the DNA is TGTGCCAGCAGTACAGAGTTCGAGCAGTACTTC. Residues: CASSTEFEQYF.

The CDR3 region is CASSSEAPSYNSPLHF. CDR3 nucleotides: TGTGCCAGCAGCTCCGAGGCGCCCTCCTATAATTCACCCCTCCACTTT. The V call is TRBV7-9, the J call TRBJ1-6; no firm D call. The germline V gene encodes CDR1 SEHNR and CDR2 FQNEAQ (reference sequence). V gave up 4 bases and J gave up 0 bases, with 10 bases separating them. The CDR3 length is 16 residues. The full variable domain, in which reference TRBV7-9 and TRBJ1-6 provide the parts outside the CDR3, is DTGVSQNPRHKITKRGQNVTFRCDPISEHNRLYWYRQTLGQGPEFLTYFQNEAQLEKSRLLSDRFSAERPKGSFSTLEIQRTEQGDSAMYLCASSSEAPSYNSPLHFGNGTRLTVT.

The chain carries TRBV4-1 and TRBJ1-2; a possible D gene is TRBD1 (6 bases). V was clipped by 0 bases and J by 0 bases, with 8 bases between them. From germline, CDR1 is MGHRA and CDR2 YSYEKL. This CDR3 has 15 residues. CDR3: CASSQDHRANYGYTF. In DNA form, the CDR3 reads TGCGCCAGCAGCCAAGATCACAGGGCTAACTATGGCTACACCTTC.

A word on this clone: No DNA is shown, since the ends of the CDR3 on it are uncertain; the CDR3 is the one TCRdb lists. The chain carries TRBV12-1 and TRBJ2-2; the table's D call TRBD2 went unverified against the DNA. TRBV12-1 is a pseudogene segment. Counting both end residues, the CDR3 totals 19 amino acids. This CDR3 reads CASRFGGGTSGGGAGELFF.

The V gene is TRBV9, the J gene TRBJ1-2; D possibly corresponds to TRBD1 (5 bases). Germline lookup yields CDR1 SGDLS and CDR2 YYNGEE. V was cut by 5 bases and J by 0 bases, with 11 bases left in between. The CDR3 runs 14 residues. CDR3 protein: CASSARGSNYGYTF. The CDR3 nucleotides are TGTGCCAGCAGTGCCCGGGGGTCTAACTATGGCTACACCTTC.

The sample holds a few counts of this clone. V and J are TRBV7-9 and TRBJ2-2; 8 nucleotides agree with TRBD2. The V gene end was trimmed by 1 base and the J gene end by 4 bases; junction bases not matched to a gene: 2. Germline V gene lookup returns CDR1 SEHNR and CDR2 FQNEAQ (reference sequence). CDR3 length: 15 amino acids. CDR3 DNA: TGTGCCAGCAGCTTAGTAGCGGGGCGCACCGGGGAGCTGTTTTTT. Protein: CASSLVAGRTGELFF.